This TCR beta chain is drawn from a study of blood T cell repertoires in COVID-19. About the study: T cells, B-cell-depleted T cells, or PBMCs supplied cDNA or gDNA.

Profiled with immunoSEQ multiplex PCR; TCRdb holds only in-frame clones, not every one. The sample contains 200,000 or so clones, around three quarters of which appear only once. Between the trimmed V and J ends, which lost 3 bases and 0 bases, there was a span of 12 bases. The CDR3 runs 17 residues. CDR1 and CDR2 from the germline V gene are MNHEY and SMNVEV (reference sequence). V and J are TRBV27 and TRBJ2-6; no definite D call. Sequencing used peripheral blood. This clonotype was sampled from a man aged 55 to 70 with active or convalescent COVID-19. In nucleotides, the CDR3 is TGTGCCAGCAGTTTCGGCGCAGGCCTCTCTGGGGCCAACGTCCTGACTTTC. Translated, it gives CASSFGAGLSGANVLTF.